The rows below give T cell receptor beta chains drawn from one sample of a study of vaccination and CD4 T cells after COVID-19. TCRdb processed the PCR reads anew with MiXCR; each CDR3 protein has one entry. The sample lists 20,000 to 25,000 distinct CDR3 sequences, about 50% seen once, with approximately 0.99% in the top ten. The material was CD4+ T cells from blood, obtained before SARS-CoV-2 vaccination. These TCRs come from a human donor who had recovered from COVID-19. CDR3s include the opening cysteine and the closing phenylalanine or tryptophan. D genes are given only for firm matches. Not every row has a clone size; where given, it reads once, few, many or a size class.

v_call	d_call	j_call	clone_size	cdr3_nt	cdr3_aa
TRBV4-1	.	TRBJ2-5	.	TGCGCCAGCAGCCAAGAAGCCAGGGTTGAGGAGACCCAGTACTTC	CASSQEARVEETQYF
TRBV19	TRBD1	TRBJ1-6	.	TGTGCCAGTAGTATTGCAGGGGACAGTTCACCCCTCCACTTT	CASSIAGDSSPLHF
TRBV6-2/TRBV6-3	.	TRBJ2-7	.	TGTGCCAGCAGGCGTACTAGTTACTACGAGCAGTACTTC	CASRRTSYYEQYF
TRBV18	.	TRBJ2-1	.	TGTGCCAGCTCCCTTGACCCTTCGGATGAGCAGTTCTTC	CASSLDPSDEQFF
TRBV12-3/TRBV12-4	.	TRBJ2-2	.	TGTGCCAGCAGTTTATCGTACACCGGGGAGCTGTTTTTT	CASSLSYTGELFF
TRBV6-2/TRBV6-3	.	TRBJ2-2	.	TGTGCCAGCAGTTACGCCCCAAACACCGGGGAGCTGTTTTTT	CASSYAPNTGELFF
TRBV20-1	.	TRBJ1-4	.	TGCAGTGCTAGGGACAGTCGCGGGTTTGAAAAACTGTTTTTT	CSARDSRGFEKLFF
TRBV7-6	TRBD2	TRBJ2-1	once	TGTGCCAGCAGCTTCGGGCTAGCGGGTACCAAAATCTCCTACAATGAGCAGTTCTTC	CASSFGLAGTKISYNEQFF
TRBV20-1	.	TRBJ2-2	once	TGCAGTGTTCCACGGGACGGAACCAACACCGGGGAGCTGTTTTTT	CSVPRDGTNTGELFF
TRBV27	.	TRBJ1-1	.	TGTGCCAGCAGTTTATCGCACAGGGTCACTGAAGCTTTCTTT	CASSLSHRVTEAFF
TRBV7-9	.	TRBJ2-2	.	TGTGCCAGCAGCTTCCGGGTTACCGGGGAGCTGTTTTTT	CASSFRVTGELFF
TRBV19	TRBD1	TRBJ1-5	.	TGTGCCAGTACCAAAGACAGGGGCGGCAATCAGCCCCAGCATTTT	CASTKDRGGNQPQHF
TRBV7-2	.	TRBJ1-6	.	TGTGCCAGCAGTCAAAACTCGGGACGGAATAATTCACCCCTCCACTTT	CASSQNSGRNNSPLHF
TRBV10-3	.	TRBJ2-7	.	TGTGCCATCAGCAACGACGGGACGGCCTCCTACGAGCAGTACTTC	CAISNDGTASYEQYF
TRBV5-1	.	TRBJ2-7	.	TGCGCCAGCAGCCCCGTGGCTTCCTACGAGCAGTACTTC	CASSPVASYEQYF
TRBV12-3/TRBV12-4	.	TRBJ1-5	.	TGTGCCAGCAGTTTTTCAGGGGTTCAGCCCCAGCATTTT	CASSFSGVQPQHF
TRBV20-1	TRBD1	TRBJ1-1	few	TGCAGTGCTAGAACAGGGGTTGGTAACACTGAAGCTTTCTTT	CSARTGVGNTEAFF